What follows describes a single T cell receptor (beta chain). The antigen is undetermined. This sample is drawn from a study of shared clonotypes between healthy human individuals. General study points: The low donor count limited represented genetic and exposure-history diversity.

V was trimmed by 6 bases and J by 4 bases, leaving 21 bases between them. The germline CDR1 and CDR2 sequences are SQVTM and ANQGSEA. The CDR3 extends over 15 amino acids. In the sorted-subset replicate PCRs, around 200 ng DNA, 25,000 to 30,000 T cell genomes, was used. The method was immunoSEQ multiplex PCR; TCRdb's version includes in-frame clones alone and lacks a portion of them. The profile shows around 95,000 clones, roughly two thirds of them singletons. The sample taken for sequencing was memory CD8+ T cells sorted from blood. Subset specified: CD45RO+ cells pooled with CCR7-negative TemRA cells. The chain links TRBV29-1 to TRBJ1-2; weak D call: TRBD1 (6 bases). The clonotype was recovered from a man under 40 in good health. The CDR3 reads CSVPGGWGRGYGYTF. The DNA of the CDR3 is TGCAGCGTCCCTGGCGGCTGGGGGCGCGGCTATGGCTACACCTTC.